The rows below give T cell receptor beta chains drawn from one sample of a study of PD-1 blockade in mismatch repair-deficient tumors. Assay used: immunoSEQ multiplex PCR; TCRdb lists only in-frame clones, some missing. The sample holds tens of thousands of clones; about 85% are singletons and the top ten take 2.6%. The input for sequencing was peripheral blood, taken 12 weeks after starting pembrolizumab. These receptors all come from an adult with mismatch repair-deficient cancer. Both conserved end residues are part of each CDR3. D genes are given only for firm matches. Some rows have no size entry. The others give once, few or many, or a class for an expanded clone.

j_gene: TRBJ2-1
abundance: once
v_gene: TRBV2
d_gene: TRBD2
CDR3aa: CASSSGSSYNEQFF
CDR3nt: TGTGCCAGCAGTAGCGGGAGCTCCTACAATGAGCAGTTCTTC

j_gene: TRBJ1-1
abundance: NA
v_gene: TRBV4-1
d_gene: NA
CDR3aa: CASRQRDTENTEAFF
CDR3nt: TGCGCCAGCAGGCAACGGGACACCGAGAACACTGAAGCTTTCTTT

j_gene: TRBJ1-5
abundance: NA
v_gene: TRBV5-8
d_gene: TRBD1
CDR3aa: CASSRGTGTFNQPQHF
CDR3nt: TGTGCCAGCAGCCGAGGGACAGGGACCTTCAATCAGCCCCAGCATTTT

j_gene: TRBJ1-1
abundance: NA
v_gene: TRBV9
d_gene: NA
CDR3aa: CASSVNPGRANTEAFF
CDR3nt: TGTGCCAGCAGCGTGAATCCTGGCAGGGCGAACACTGAAGCTTTCTTT

j_gene: TRBJ2-1
abundance: once
v_gene: TRBV19
d_gene: NA
CDR3aa: CASGKGFTYNEQFF
CDR3nt: TGTGCCAGCGGAAAGGGCTTCACCTACAATGAGCAGTTCTTC

j_gene: TRBJ1-2
abundance: once
v_gene: TRBV12-5
d_gene: TRBD1
CDR3aa: CASGLTSTGALRNYGYTF
CDR3nt: TGTGCTAGTGGTTTGACCTCGACAGGGGCCCTTCGAAACTATGGCTACACCTTC

j_gene: TRBJ2-1
abundance: NA
v_gene: TRBV5-1
d_gene: NA
CDR3aa: CASGGASGPYNEQFF
CDR3nt: TGCGCCAGCGGAGGGGCAAGCGGTCCCTACAATGAGCAGTTCTTC

j_gene: TRBJ1-5
abundance: NA
v_gene: TRBV27
d_gene: NA
CDR3aa: CASSPRGGTNQPQHF
CDR3nt: TGTGCCAGCAGCCCGCGGGGCGGGACTAATCAGCCCCAGCATTTT

j_gene: TRBJ2-6
abundance: NA
v_gene: TRBV7-9
d_gene: TRBD1
CDR3aa: CASRGRDRVSGANVLTF
CDR3nt: TGTGCCAGCAGGGGCCGGGACAGGGTCTCTGGGGCCAACGTCCTGACTTTC

j_gene: TRBJ2-7
abundance: NA
v_gene: TRBV9
d_gene: NA
CDR3aa: CASSEGQSSYEQYF
CDR3nt: TGTGCCAGCAGCGAGGGCCAGAGCTCCTACGAGCAGTACTTC

j_gene: TRBJ1-1
abundance: NA
v_gene: TRBV6-9
d_gene: NA
CDR3aa: CASRRGPISEAFF
CDR3nt: TGTGCCAGCAGACGGGGGCCCATCTCTGAAGCTTTCTTT

j_gene: TRBJ2-1
abundance: NA
v_gene: TRBV25-1
d_gene: TRBD1
CDR3aa: CASSGGQGVGSYNEQFF
CDR3nt: TGTGCCAGCAGTGGGGGACAGGGGGTCGGGTCCTACAATGAGCAGTTCTTC

j_gene: TRBJ2-7
abundance: NA
v_gene: TRBV6-5
d_gene: NA
CDR3aa: CASSYLGGGEQYF
CDR3nt: TGTGCCAGCAGTTACTTGGGAGGAGGCGAGCAGTACTTC

j_gene: TRBJ1-1
abundance: NA
v_gene: TRBV7-8
d_gene: TRBD1
CDR3aa: CASSQGQGARAFF
CDR3nt: TGTGCCAGCAGCCAAGGACAGGGGGCGCGGGCTTTCTTT

j_gene: TRBJ2-1
abundance: NA
v_gene: TRBV5-1
d_gene: NA
CDR3aa: CASSLDGSPYNEQFF
CDR3nt: TGCGCCAGCAGCTTGGACGGGAGTCCTTACAATGAGCAGTTCTTC

j_gene: TRBJ2-5
abundance: NA
v_gene: TRBV7-2
d_gene: NA
CDR3aa: CASSQKMQGQETQYF
CDR3nt: TGTGCCAGCAGTCAAAAGATGCAGGGGCAAGAGACCCAGTACTTC

j_gene: TRBJ2-2
abundance: NA
v_gene: TRBV28
d_gene: TRBD1
CDR3aa: CASSISGTANTGELFF
CDR3nt: TGTGCCAGCAGTATTTCCGGGACAGCGAACACCGGGGAGCTGTTTTTT

j_gene: TRBJ2-1
abundance: NA
v_gene: TRBV7-3
d_gene: TRBD2
CDR3aa: CASSLTSGVYNEQFF
CDR3nt: TGTGCCAGCAGCTTGACTAGCGGGGTGTACAATGAGCAGTTCTTC

j_gene: TRBJ1-5
abundance: NA
v_gene: TRBV6-1
d_gene: NA
CDR3aa: CASSPGPIFQPQHF
CDR3nt: TGTGCCAGCAGTCCAGGCCCGATTTTTCAGCCCCAGCATTTT

j_gene: TRBJ2-2
abundance: NA
v_gene: TRBV19
d_gene: NA
CDR3aa: CASTPFSNTGELFF
CDR3nt: TGTGCCAGTACCCCTTTCTCGAACACCGGGGAGCTGTTTTTT

j_gene: TRBJ2-2
abundance: NA
v_gene: TRBV27
d_gene: NA
CDR3aa: CASSPNGAGELFF
CDR3nt: TGTGCCAGCAGTCCAAACGGGGCCGGGGAGCTGTTTTTT

j_gene: TRBJ2-7
abundance: once
v_gene: TRBV27
d_gene: NA
CDR3aa: CASQMGGDRYEQYF
CDR3nt: TGTGCCAGTCAGATGGGGGGAGATAGGTACGAGCAGTACTTC

j_gene: TRBJ2-7
abundance: NA
v_gene: TRBV7-2
d_gene: NA
CDR3aa: CASSLVHSYEQYF
CDR3nt: TGTGCCAGCAGCTTAGTTCACAGCTACGAGCAGTACTTC

j_gene: TRBJ1-5
abundance: NA
v_gene: TRBV6-5
d_gene: NA
CDR3aa: CASSYGRRNRNQPQHF
CDR3nt: TGTGCCAGCAGTTACGGCAGGCGGAACCGCAATCAGCCCCAGCATTTT

j_gene: TRBJ1-5
abundance: NA
v_gene: TRBV19
d_gene: TRBD1
CDR3aa: CASSGQGDYQPQHF
CDR3nt: TGTGCCAGCTCAGGACAGGGAGACTATCAGCCCCAGCATTTT